The next 26 T cell receptor beta chains were all read from a single sample in a study of blood T cell repertoires in COVID-19. The assay was immunoSEQ multiplex PCR, and TCRdb's table has in-frame clones only and misses some. The repertoire consists of 35,000 to 55,000 clones, with 70% to 90% occurring once and the leading ten covering about 7.7%. The sample consisted of peripheral blood. The receptors stem from a man aged 55 to 70 with active COVID-19.

The chain is built from TRBV19 and TRBJ2-7; TRBD2 might be the D (6 bases). The CDR3 has 14 residues. Germline CDR1 reads LNHDA; CDR2 reads SQIVND (reference sequence). Between the trimmed V and J ends, which lost 8 bases and 6 bases, there was a span of 20 bases. The chain's CDR3 is CASGPFPGRGEQYF. The CDR3 DNA reads as TGTGCCAGTGGACCCTTCCCGGGGCGGGGCGAGCAGTACTTC. The variable domain in full, with the rest retrieved from reference TRBV19 and TRBJ2-7, is DGGITQSPKYLFRKEGQNVTLSCEQNLNHDAMYWYRQDPGQGLRLIYYSQIVNDFQKGDIAEGYSVSREKKESFPLTVTSAQKNPTAFYLCASGPFPGRGEQYFGPGTRLTVT.

The gene calls are TRBV6-5 and TRBJ2-1; 7 bases fit TRBD1. The CDR3 extends over 14 amino acids. Trimming took 8 bases from V and 7 from J; bases not matched to a gene: 11. Germline V gene lookup returns CDR1 MNHEY and CDR2 SVGAGI. This chain's CDR3 is CASLTGSLVNEQFF. The CDR3, as DNA: TGTGCCAGCTTGACAGGGTCGTTGGTTAATGAGCAGTTCTTC.

CDR3 in DNA: TGTGCCAGTACGGGCAGGGTTGACGGCTACACCTTC. This encodes CASTGRVDGYTF. This chain links TRBV19 with TRBJ1-2; D might be TRBD1 (5 bases). This CDR3 is built from 12 residues. The germline V and J ends were trimmed by 7 bases and 8 bases, with 14 bases remaining between them. CDR1 is LNHDA and CDR2 is SQIVND in the germline V gene (reference sequence).

The sample holds one count of this clone. This chain joins TRBV2 and TRBJ2-3; no clear D gene. The CDR3 has 14 amino acids. Trimming shortened V by 3 bases and J by 2 bases, and 9 bases separated the two germline ends. CDR1 SNHLY and CDR2 FYNNEI come from the germline V gene. The DNA for the CDR3 is TGTGCCAGCAGTGATGTCAGAACCACAGATACGCAGTATTTT. Its translation is CASSDVRTTDTQYF.

The chain recombines TRBV5-1 with TRBJ2-4; 11 bases line up with TRBD2. CDR1 SGHRS and CDR2 YFSETQ come from the germline V gene. This CDR3 is 16 amino acids long. V lost 3 bases and J lost 2; bases outside the gene matches: 4. This CDR3 reads CASSSGLAGTKNIQYF. The DNA of the CDR3 is TGCGCCAGCAGCTCAGGACTAGCGGGTACCAAAAACATTCAGTACTTC.

The rearrangement uses TRBV5-1 and TRBJ1-4; no definite D call. The V gene lost 0 bases and the J gene lost 2 bases, with 8 bases spanning the gap. CDR1 SGHRS and CDR2 YFSETQ come from the germline V gene. CDR3 length equals 15 residues. The CDR3 DNA is TGCGCCAGCAGCTTGGCATCGGGGACTAATGAAAAACTGTTTTTT. Translated, it gives CASSLASGTNEKLFF.

CDR3 DNA sequence: TGTGCCACCAGCAGAGAAGGGGGAACATTTGGCTACACCTTC. It is translated as CATSREGGTFGYTF. The chain recombines TRBV15 with TRBJ1-2; the D gene is possibly TRBD1 (6 bases). The V gene's germline CDR1 is LNHNV and CDR2 YYDKDF (reference sequence). V lost 0 bases to trimming and J lost 7 bases, with 12 bases between them. The CDR3 totals 14 residues.

V usage is TRBV2 and J usage is TRBJ1-1; a weak D match, TRBD1 (6 bases). Germline CDR1 reads SNHLY; CDR2 reads FYNNEI. Trimming shortened V by 6 bases and J by 4 bases, and 9 bases separated the two germline ends. This CDR3 has 12 residues. CDR3 sequence reads: CASSGQSTEAFF. CDR3 nucleotide sequence: TGTGCCAGCAGCGGACAGTCCACTGAAGCTTTCTTT.

The CDR3 coding sequence is TGTGCCAGCAGCTTGGGACTAGCGGGAATCGATACGCAGTATTTT. Residues: CASSLGLAGIDTQYF. This chain uses TRBV7-2 with TRBJ2-3, with 13 bases fitting TRBD2. Trimming at V came to 3 bases and at J to 6 bases, leaving 3 bases not matched to a gene. Germline CDR1 reads SGHTA; CDR2 reads FQGNSA. CDR3 size: 15 residues.

The CDR3 DNA follows: TGTGCCAGCAGCTTCGGACAGGGATCCTACAATGAGCAGTTCTTC. This gives the protein CASSFGQGSYNEQFF. The genes are TRBV7-3 and TRBJ2-1, with 8 positions matching TRBD1. Per the germline V gene, CDR1 is SGHTA and CDR2 is FQGTGA. The CDR3 loop spans 15 amino acids. V was clipped by 3 bases and J by 1 base; unmatched bases: 2.

This rearrangement joins TRBV5-4 to TRBJ1-3, with 9 bases that match TRBD1. CDR1 and CDR2 from the germline V gene are SGHNT and YYREEE (reference sequence). V lost 3 bases to trimming and J lost 5 bases; unmatched junction nucleotides: 6. CDR3 length: 15 amino acids. As DNA, the CDR3 is TGTGCCAGCAGCTCCGACAGGGGGTCAAGAAACACCATATATTTT. The encoded protein is CASSSDRGSRNTIYF.

This clone has more than one count but fewer than ten. The J gene is TRBJ1-6, the V gene TRBV4-1; unclear D gene. Germline lookup yields CDR1 MGHRA and CDR2 YSYEKL. V gave up 2 bases and J gave up 10 bases, with 18 bases separating them. CDR3 length: 16 residues. CDR3 nucleotide sequence: TGCGCCAGCAGCCAACCCACCCGGGGAGTAGACTCACCCCTCCACTTT. Encoded protein: CASSQPTRGVDSPLHF.

The CDR3 region has the DNA TGTGCCAGCAGTGATACGGTTAGACTAGCGGGATTAACCCTAAGCACAGATACGCAGTATTTT. Protein sequence: CASSDTVRLAGLTLSTDTQYF. The rearrangement joins TRBV2 to TRBJ2-3; 11 bases fit TRBD2. The J segment lost 0 bases and the V segment lost 3 bases, leaving 17 bases of the junction unmatched. Germline loops: CDR1 SNHLY, CDR2 FYNNEI. This CDR3 is built from 21 residues.

The rearrangement links TRBV5-1 to TRBJ2-5, with TRBD1 matching over 7 bases. Germline V lookup: CDR1 SGHRS, CDR2 YFSETQ. The CDR3 runs to 14 residues. Unmatched junction bases numbered 5, after V lost 4 bases and J lost 2 bases. The DNA of the CDR3 is TGCGCCAGCAGCACCCAGACAGGGCAAGAGACCCAGTACTTC. It translates to CASSTQTGQETQYF.

This clone was seen more than once but under ten times. The V call is TRBV27, the J call TRBJ2-3; D call uncertain. Per the germline V gene, CDR1 is MNHEY and CDR2 is SMNVEV (reference sequence). Trimming stripped 2 bases from V and 4 bases from J, with 13 bases between. This CDR3 has 15 amino acids. The chain's CDR3 is CASSLGWLDPDTQYF. The DNA of the CDR3 is TGTGCCAGCAGTTTAGGGTGGCTAGACCCAGATACGCAGTATTTT.

This clone is a singleton in its sample. The chain has TRBV2 and TRBJ2-3; 8 bases line up with TRBD1. Per the germline V gene, CDR1 is SNHLY and CDR2 is FYNNEI. After removal of 7 bases from V and 0 bases from J, the junction contained 9 bases not matched to a gene. This CDR3 is built from 16 residues. CDR3 coding DNA: TGTGCCAGCAATCTACGGGACAGGCAGAGCACAGATACGCAGTATTTT. Protein: CASNLRDRQSTDTQYF.

The gene calls are TRBV6-4 and TRBJ2-7, with TRBD2 matching over 9 bases. Germline loops: CDR1 MRHNA, CDR2 SNTAGT. CDR3 size: 14 residues. The CDR3 region has the DNA TGTTTCCCGGCTAGCGGGGAGGGGACCTACGAGCAGTACTTC. Its protein product is CFPASGEGTYEQYF.

In its sample, this clone was seen a few times. The chain couples TRBV12-3 or TRBV12-4 to TRBJ2-2, with D possibly TRBD2 on 5 matching bases. There are 13 residues in the CDR3. V was pared by 7 bases and J by 7 bases, with 13 bases between. CDR3 coding DNA: TGTGCCAGCACCAAAGCGGTCCTCGGGGAGCTGTTTTTT. Its translation: CASTKAVLGELFF.

The genes are TRBV5-5 and TRBJ2-2; D not certain. The germline V gene encodes CDR1 SGHKS and CDR2 YYEKEE (reference sequence). The CDR3 totals 12 residues. Trimming took 4 bases from V and 3 from J, leaving 4 bases between them. The CDR3 sequence: CASSPDTGELFF. CDR3 DNA: TGTGCCAGCAGCCCCGACACCGGGGAGCTGTTTTTT. The full variable domain, its missing parts supplied by reference TRBV5-5 and TRBJ2-2, is DAGVTQSPTHLIKTRGQQVTLRCSPISGHKSVSWYQQVLGQGPQFIFQYYEKEERGRGNFPDRFSARQFPNYSSELNVNALLLGDSALYLCASSPDTGELFFGEGSRLTVL.

The chain employs TRBV11-2 and TRBJ2-7; TRBD1 agrees at 9 bases. CDR1 is SGHAT and CDR2 is FQNNGV in the germline V gene. V shed 5 bases and J 4 bases; nucleotides not matched to a gene: 9. The CDR3 contains 15 residues. The CDR3 is CASSLRTGDSYEQYF. CDR3 DNA sequence: TGTGCCAGCAGCCTCCGGACAGGGGATAGTTACGAGCAGTACTTC.

The gene calls are TRBV30 and TRBJ2-1; no firm D call. Germline assignment: CDR1 GTSNPN and CDR2 SVGIG (reference sequence). The V end lost 0 bases, the J end lost 3 bases, and 3 bases lay between the germline ends. The CDR3 has 12 residues. The CDR3 loop is CAWSVLYNEQFF. As DNA, the CDR3 is TGTGCCTGGAGTGTACTCTACAATGAGCAGTTCTTC. Full variable domain (remainder filled in from reference TRBV30 and TRBJ2-1): SQTIHQWPATLVQPVGSPLSLECTVEGTSNPNLYWYRQAAGRGLQLLFYSVGIGQISSEVPQNLSASRPQDRQFILSSKKLLLSDSGFYLCAWSVLYNEQFFGPGTRLTVL.

This chain connects TRBV6-5 to TRBJ2-7, with 11 bases fitting TRBD1. The CDR3 is made up of 14 amino acids. J gave up 2 bases and V 6 bases, and 3 bases lay outside the gene matches. Germline values: CDR1 MNHEY, CDR2 SVGAGI. The CDR3 DNA reads TGTGCCAGCAGAGGACAGGGGGCCACCTACGAGCAGTACTTC. Translating it yields CASRGQGATYEQYF.

This clone was seen more than once but under ten times. The V call is TRBV6-1, the J call TRBJ1-5; D perhaps matches TRBD1 (5 bases). The ends were cut back, 2 bases at V and 3 bases at J, with 17 bases in the middle. Germline V gives CDR1 MNHNS, CDR2 SASEGT. The CDR3 runs to 17 residues. CDR3 nucleotides: TGTGCCAGCAGTGAAAGGCCAGGGCAGATGATCAATCAGCCCCAGCATTTT. It encodes CASSERPGQMINQPQHF.

This chain joins TRBV5-5 and TRBJ2-3; TRBD2 agrees at 13 bases. The CDR3 covers 16 residues. The V gene end was trimmed by 2 bases and the J gene end by 4 bases; junction bases not matched to a gene: 4. Germline V gene sequence: CDR1 SGHKS, CDR2 YYEKEE (reference sequence). The CDR3 sequence: CASSFRLAGGADTQYF. CDR3 in DNA: TGTGCCAGCAGCTTCCGACTAGCGGGAGGAGCAGATACGCAGTATTTT.

This chain uses TRBV7-8 with TRBJ2-3, with a possible D match to TRBD1 (6 bases). Trimming removed 3 bases from V and 4 bases from J, with 11 bases in between. Germline CDR1 SGHVS, CDR2 FQNEAQ. This CDR3 has 14 amino acids. The DNA of the CDR3 is TGTGCCAGCAGCTTCTCACAGGGCCCAGATACGCAGTATTTT. It encodes CASSFSQGPDTQYF.

The genes are TRBV5-8 and TRBJ2-6, with D maybe TRBD2 (7 bases). The length of the CDR3 is 16 residues. Germline loops: CDR1 SGHTS, CDR2 YDEGEE. With 4 bases removed from V and 4 bases from J, the gap between germline ends came to 15 bases. CDR3 sequence (DNA): TGTGCCAGCAGCCCCGGAGGGGGGGCCGGGGCCAACGTCCTGACTTTC. Encoded protein: CASSPGGGAGANVLTF.